The 25 T cell receptor beta chains reported below all come from one sample, sequenced in a study of cytomegalovirus exposure and HLA in healthy donors. PCR employed 60 Vbeta and 13 Jbeta primers. The data were produced by immunoSEQ multiplex PCR, yet TCRdb's version contains in-frame clones alone and is incomplete. The sample includes roughly 120,000 clones, 80% to 85% of them seen just once. Sequencing input: PBMCs. Source of these receptors: a woman aged 30 to 39 in good health and CMV-seronegative.

This chain uses TRBV28 with TRBJ1-2, with D possibly matching TRBD1 (6 bases). From germline, CDR1 is MDHEN and CDR2 SYDVKM. The germline V and J ends were trimmed by 4 bases and 7 bases, with 19 bases remaining between them. This CDR3 is 15 amino acids long. This chain's CDR3 is CASSWTATASGGYTF. DNA for the CDR3: TGTGCCAGCAGTTGGACAGCAACCGCCTCGGGTGGCTACACCTTC.

The rearrangement joins TRBV10-3 to TRBJ1-1; TRBD1 might be the D (5 bases). V was shortened by 2 bases and J by 0 bases, with 7 bases between the two germline ends. The CDR3 consists of 14 residues. Germline loops: CDR1 ENHRY, CDR2 SYGVKD. CDR3 nucleotides: TGTGCCATCAGTGAGGCAGGGATGAACACTGAAGCTTTCTTT. This sequence encodes CAISEAGMNTEAFF.

The chain is built from TRBV7-9 and TRBJ2-1; 10 bases line up with TRBD2. The CDR3 loop spans 15 amino acids. After removal of 6 bases from V and 4 bases from J, the junction contained 6 bases not matched to a gene. CDR1 and CDR2 from the germline V gene are SEHNR and FQNEAQ (reference sequence). The CDR3, as DNA: TGTGCCAGCAGTTTTGGACTAGCGGTGTACAATGAGCAGTTCTTC. It is translated as CASSFGLAVYNEQFF.

The J gene is TRBJ2-7, the V gene TRBV19; the match to TRBD1 covers 7 bases. Germline assignment: CDR1 LNHDA and CDR2 SQIVND (reference sequence). The ends lost 5 bases at V and 3 bases at J; junction bases unmatched: 13. This CDR3 spans 16 amino acids. The CDR3 sequence: CASSGADRASRYEQYF. In DNA, the CDR3 is TGTGCCAGTAGTGGGGCAGACAGGGCATCTCGCTACGAGCAGTACTTC.

This chain connects TRBV21-1 to TRBJ1-5. TRBV21-1 is deemed a pseudogene. The CDR3 runs 14 residues. CDR3 amino acids: CASSKDYGYQPQHF. Here the CDR3 DNA reads TGTGCCAGCAGCAAAGACTACGGCTATCAGCCCCAGCATTTT.

V gene TRBV7-9 combines with J gene TRBJ1-5; D might be TRBD1 (6 bases). Germline V gene data show CDR1 as SEHNR and CDR2 as FQNEAQ (reference sequence). V shed 8 bases and J shed 4 bases, with 12 bases lying between them. The CDR3 contains 13 residues. The CDR3 DNA is TGTGCCAGCGGCCAAACAGGGAATCAGCCCCAGCATTTT. It encodes CASGQTGNQPQHF.

This chain connects TRBV15 to TRBJ2-3; D gene uncertain. The length of the CDR3 is 14 residues. CDR1 LNHNV and CDR2 YYDKDF come from the germline V gene (reference sequence). The germline V and J ends were trimmed by 0 bases and 0 bases, with 4 bases remaining between them. The CDR3 DNA is TGTGCCACCAGCAGAGATCTGAGCACAGATACGCAGTATTTT. Translated: CATSRDLSTDTQYF.

The chain couples TRBV7-9 to TRBJ2-7; 10 bases align to TRBD1. The germline V gene encodes CDR1 SEHNR and CDR2 FQNEAQ (reference sequence). This CDR3 is built from 15 residues. Trimming took 0 bases from V and 4 from J; bases not matched to a gene: 3. Here the CDR3 DNA reads TGTGCCAGCAGCTTAGCGCCGGGACAGGGGTACGAGCAGTACTTC. Its translation: CASSLAPGQGYEQYF.

The J gene is TRBJ1-1, the V gene TRBV5-1; D possibly corresponds to TRBD1 (5 bases). Germline V CDR1 and CDR2: SGHRS, YFSETQ. V gave up 0 bases and J gave up 0 bases, with 12 bases separating them. The CDR3 has 16 amino acids. The CDR3 sequence is CASSLEGAPMNTEAFF. In DNA, the CDR3 is TGCGCCAGCAGCTTGGAAGGGGCCCCGATGAACACTGAAGCTTTCTTT.

This clone occurred once. In DNA form, the CDR3 reads TGCGCCAGCAGCCAAGGGGACGGAGCAGGGGCGCCTAATGAAAAACTGTTTTTT. Its protein product is CASSQGDGAGAPNEKLFF. The J gene is TRBJ1-4, the V gene TRBV4-1, with D possibly matching TRBD1 (6 bases). Germline V gene sequence: CDR1 MGHRA, CDR2 YSYEKL. Trimming left V 1 base short and J 3 bases short, with 18 bases between. CDR3 length equals 18 residues.

The V call is TRBV7-9, the J call TRBJ2-5, with 10 bases aligning to TRBD2. V gave up 3 bases and J gave up 5 bases; unmatched junction bases: 6. Germline CDR1 reads SEHNR; CDR2 reads FQNEAQ (reference sequence). This CDR3 contains 15 residues. The CDR3 nucleotides read TGTGCCAGCAGCTTCAGGCTAGCGGGAGTTGAGACCCAGTACTTC. It specifies CASSFRLAGVETQYF.

V and J are TRBV28 and TRBJ1-4; the D gene is possibly TRBD1 (5 bases). Germline V gene sequence: CDR1 MDHEN, CDR2 SYDVKM. Trimming removed 1 base from V and 3 bases from J, with 9 bases in between. This CDR3 region has 15 residues. DNA of the CDR3: TGTGCCAGCAGTTTATCAACAGGTGCTAATGAAAAACTGTTTTTT. Translated: CASSLSTGANEKLFF.

The CDR3 sequence: CASSQEARDRLMGEQYF. The CDR3 DNA reads as TGCGCCAGCAGCCAAGAGGCGCGGGACAGACTAATGGGGGAGCAGTACTTC. The V call is TRBV4-3, the J call TRBJ2-7; possibly TRBD1 for D (7 bases). Germline CDR1 LGHNA, CDR2 YSLEER. The CDR3 has 17 amino acids. The germline V and J ends were trimmed by 0 bases and 7 bases, with 22 bases remaining between them.

A single count supports this clone. This chain uses TRBV14 with TRBJ1-4; D perhaps matches TRBD1 (6 bases). Deletions cut 6 bases from V and 7 bases from J, with 15 bases between. This CDR3 is 14 amino acids long. The germline V gene has CDR1 SGHDN and CDR2 FVKESK. As DNA, the CDR3 is TGTGCCAGCAGTCCCGGGACAAAAGGTGAAAAACTGTTTTTT. It translates to CASSPGTKGEKLFF. The whole variable domain, filled in from reference TRBV14 and TRBJ1-4, reads EAGVTQFPSHSVIEKGQTVTLRCDPISGHDNLYWYRRVMGKEIKFLLHFVKESKQDESGMPNNRFLAERTGGTYSTLKVQPAELEDSGVYFCASSPGTKGEKLFFGSGTQLSVL.

This rearrangement joins TRBV7-9 to TRBJ1-1; D possibly corresponds to TRBD1 (6 bases). Germline V CDR1 and CDR2: SEHNR, FQNEAQ (reference sequence). The ends were cut back, 5 bases at V and 1 base at J, with 11 bases in the middle. The CDR3 covers 14 residues. CDR3 DNA: TGTGCCAGCAGCCCCGGACAGACGAACACTGAAGCTTTCTTT. Its protein product is CASSPGQTNTEAFF.

This chain uses TRBV5-1 with TRBJ2-1, with TRBD2 matching over 13 bases. CDR1 is SGHRS, CDR2 YFSETQ, per germline. The length of the CDR3 is 16 residues. Trimming at V came to 5 bases and at J to 6 bases, leaving 8 bases not matched to a gene. This CDR3 reads CASSSGTSGIPNEQFF. The CDR3 nucleotides read TGCGCCAGCAGTTCCGGGACTAGCGGGATTCCCAATGAGCAGTTCTTC. The whole variable domain, remainder taken from reference TRBV5-1 and TRBJ2-1, is KAGVTQTPRYLIKTRGQQVTLSCSPISGHRSVSWYQQTPGQGLQFLFEYFSETQRNKGNFPGRFSGRQFSNSRSEMNVSTLELGDSALYLCASSSGTSGIPNEQFFGPGTRLTVL.

The CDR3 nucleotides are TGTGCCAGCAGCCAGTTCTACAGGGAGTTGAGCACAGATACGCAGTATTTT. It translates to CASSQFYRELSTDTQYF. The chain links TRBV14 to TRBJ2-3; D perhaps matches TRBD1 (6 bases). Germline V gives CDR1 SGHDN, CDR2 FVKESK. V lost 3 bases, J lost 0 bases, and 16 bases lay in between. The CDR3 totals 17 residues.

The chain employs TRBV7-9 and TRBJ2-1; no clear D gene. V lost 5 bases, J lost 4 bases, and 18 bases lay in between. Germline values: CDR1 SEHNR, CDR2 FQNEAQ (reference sequence). The CDR3 is made up of 16 amino acids. The chain's CDR3 is CASSPQDGPKYNEQFF. The CDR3 nucleotides read TGTGCCAGCAGCCCCCAGGATGGGCCAAAGTACAATGAGCAGTTCTTC.

V gene TRBV7-3 combines with J gene TRBJ2-1, with D perhaps matching TRBD2 (5 bases). Germline-derived CDR1 and CDR2 are SGHTA and FQGTGA. There are 13 residues in the CDR3. V dropped 4 bases and J dropped 9 bases, with 13 bases sitting between them. CDR3 residues: CASSSRGEGEQFF. CDR3 DNA sequence: TGTGCCAGCAGCTCTCGGGGTGAGGGTGAGCAGTTCTTC. Full variable domain (rest looked up from reference TRBV7-3 and TRBJ2-1): GAGVSQTPSNKVTEKGKYVELRCDPISGHTALYWYRQSLGQGPEFLIYFQGTGAADDSGLPNDRFFAVRPEGSVSTLKIQRTERGDSAVYLCASSSRGEGEQFFGPGTRLTVL.

V gene TRBV6-6 combines with J gene TRBJ2-7; 16 bases map to TRBD2. Unmatched junction bases numbered 6, after V lost 11 bases and J lost 5 bases. Germline CDR1 and CDR2: MNHNY and SVGAGI (reference sequence). The CDR3 sequence is 14 residues long. The CDR3 region is CACQGLAGGNEQYF. The CDR3 nucleotides are TGTGCCTGCCAGGGACTAGCGGGAGGGAACGAGCAGTACTTC.

This chain joins TRBV28 and TRBJ2-5, with 9 bases lining up with TRBD2. Per the germline V gene, CDR1 is MDHEN and CDR2 is SYDVKM. The length of the CDR3 is 15 residues. The ends lost 8 bases at V and 3 bases at J; junction bases unmatched: 10. The CDR3 loop reads CASEPGTSNKETQYF. The CDR3 nucleotides are TGTGCCAGCGAACCCGGGACTAGCAATAAAGAGACCCAGTACTTC.

The V gene is TRBV6-4, the J gene TRBJ2-3, with TRBD2 identical over 12 bases. The CDR3 consists of 15 residues. Trimming cost V 6 bases and J 4 bases; bases outside gene matches: 5. The V gene's germline CDR1 is MRHNA and CDR2 SNTAGT. This CDR3 reads CASSLLAGGPDTQYF. CDR3 nucleotide sequence: TGTGCCAGCAGCCTCCTAGCGGGAGGGCCAGATACGCAGTATTTT.

The chain joins TRBV10-1 to TRBJ2-1, with 9 bases matching TRBD2. V was clipped by 5 bases and J by 6 bases; unmatched bases: 11. The CDR3 sequence is 16 residues long. The V gene's germline CDR1 is WNHNN and CDR2 SYGVQD (reference sequence). CDR3 sequence: CASSPEGSGSGNEQFF. The DNA for the CDR3 is TGCGCCAGCAGTCCCGAAGGTAGCGGGAGTGGCAATGAGCAGTTCTTC.

CDR3 region: CATSRGLSSGRSLGSYNEQFF. The CDR3 DNA is TGTGCCACCAGCAGAGGCCTCTCTAGCGGGAGGTCCCTGGGGTCCTACAATGAGCAGTTCTTC. The V gene is TRBV15, the J gene TRBJ2-1; 11 bases agree with TRBD2. Unmatched junction bases numbered 15, after V lost 1 base and J lost 1 base. The CDR3 is made up of 21 amino acids. The germline V gene encodes CDR1 LNHNV and CDR2 YYDKDF (reference sequence).

The rearrangement links TRBV27 to TRBJ2-1, with D tentatively TRBD2 (5 bases). V was pared by 5 bases and J by 4 bases, with 12 bases between. The length of the CDR3 is 14 residues. Germline CDR1 and CDR2: MNHEY and SMNVEV (reference sequence). The CDR3 bases are TGTGCCAGCAGTACCCGGGATCTATACAATGAGCAGTTCTTC. It encodes CASSTRDLYNEQFF.